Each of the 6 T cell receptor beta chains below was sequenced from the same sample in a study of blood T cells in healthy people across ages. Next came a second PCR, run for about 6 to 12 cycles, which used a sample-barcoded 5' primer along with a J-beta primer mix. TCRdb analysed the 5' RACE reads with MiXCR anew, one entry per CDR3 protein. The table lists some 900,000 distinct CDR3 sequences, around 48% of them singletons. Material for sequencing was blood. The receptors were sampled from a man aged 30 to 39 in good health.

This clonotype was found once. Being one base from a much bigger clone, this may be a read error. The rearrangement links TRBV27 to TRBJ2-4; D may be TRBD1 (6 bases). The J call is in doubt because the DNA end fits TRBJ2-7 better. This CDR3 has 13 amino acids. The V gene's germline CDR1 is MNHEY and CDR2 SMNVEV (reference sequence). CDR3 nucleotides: TGTGCCAGCAGCCAAGGACAGATCTACGAGCAGTACTTC. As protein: CASSQGQIYEQYF.

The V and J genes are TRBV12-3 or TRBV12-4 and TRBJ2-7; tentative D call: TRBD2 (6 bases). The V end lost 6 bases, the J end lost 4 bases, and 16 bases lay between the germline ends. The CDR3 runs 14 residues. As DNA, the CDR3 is TGTGCCAGCAGCACCGAGGGACTGACATACGAGCAGTACTTC. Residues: CASSTEGLTYEQYF.

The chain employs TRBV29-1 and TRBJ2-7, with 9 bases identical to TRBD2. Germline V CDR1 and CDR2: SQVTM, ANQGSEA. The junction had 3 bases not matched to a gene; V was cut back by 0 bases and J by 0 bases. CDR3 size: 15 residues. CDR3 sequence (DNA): TGCAGCGTTGAAGAGACTAGCGGTAACTCCTACGAGCAGTACTTC. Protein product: CSVEETSGNSYEQYF.

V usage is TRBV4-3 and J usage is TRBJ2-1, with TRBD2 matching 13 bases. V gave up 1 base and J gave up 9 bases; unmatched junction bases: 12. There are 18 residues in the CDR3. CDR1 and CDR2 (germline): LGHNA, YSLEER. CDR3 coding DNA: TGCGCCAGCAGCCAAGCCCCGACTAGCGGGGGGAAAGTGGGTGAGCAGTTCTTC. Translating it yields CASSQAPTSGGKVGEQFF.

CDR3 amino acids: CASSDNRARRQETQYF. The CDR3 DNA sequence: TGTGCCAGCAGTGATAACCGCGCCCGCCGCCAAGAGACCCAGTACTTC. V and J are TRBV6-1 and TRBJ2-5; unclear D gene. CDR1 and CDR2 from the germline V gene are MNHNS and SASEGT. Trimming took off 3 bases at V and 1 base at J, with 15 bases between the two ends. This CDR3 spans 16 amino acids.

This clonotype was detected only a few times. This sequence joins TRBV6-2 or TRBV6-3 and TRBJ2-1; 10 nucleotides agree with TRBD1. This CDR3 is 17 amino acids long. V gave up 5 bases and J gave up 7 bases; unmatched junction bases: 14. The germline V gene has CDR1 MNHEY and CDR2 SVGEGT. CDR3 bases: TGTGCCAGCAGTCCCGGGACAGGGGAAATGAATCCTAATGAGCAGTTCTTC. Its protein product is CASSPGTGEMNPNEQFF.